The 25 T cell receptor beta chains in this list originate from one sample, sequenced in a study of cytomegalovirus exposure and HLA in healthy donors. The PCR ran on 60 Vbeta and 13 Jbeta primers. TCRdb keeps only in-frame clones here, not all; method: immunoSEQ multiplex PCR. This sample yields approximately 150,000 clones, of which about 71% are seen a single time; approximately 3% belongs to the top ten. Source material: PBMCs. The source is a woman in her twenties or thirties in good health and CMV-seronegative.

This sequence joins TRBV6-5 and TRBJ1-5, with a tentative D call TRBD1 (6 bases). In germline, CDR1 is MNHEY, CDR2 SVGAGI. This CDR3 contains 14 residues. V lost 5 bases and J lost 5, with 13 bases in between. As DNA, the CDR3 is TGTGCCAGCAGTGCTACAGGGCGCGATCAGCCCCAGCATTTT. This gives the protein CASSATGRDQPQHF.

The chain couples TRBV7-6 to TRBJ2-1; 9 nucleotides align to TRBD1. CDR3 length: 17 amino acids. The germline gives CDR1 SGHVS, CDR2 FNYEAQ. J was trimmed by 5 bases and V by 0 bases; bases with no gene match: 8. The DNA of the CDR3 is TGTGCCAGCAGCTTAGCGTTCAAAGGACAGGGGAACAATGAGCAGTTCTTC. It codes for CASSLAFKGQGNNEQFF. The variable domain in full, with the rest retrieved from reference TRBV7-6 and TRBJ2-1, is GAGVSQSPRYKVTKRGQDVALRCDPISGHVSLYWYRQALGQGPEFLTYFNYEAQQDKSGLPNDRFSAERPEGSISTLTIQRTEQRDSAMYRCASSLAFKGQGNNEQFFGPGTRLTVL.

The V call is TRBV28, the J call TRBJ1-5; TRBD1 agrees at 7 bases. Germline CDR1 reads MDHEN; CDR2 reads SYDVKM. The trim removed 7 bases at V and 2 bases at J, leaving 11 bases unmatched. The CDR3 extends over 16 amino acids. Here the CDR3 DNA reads TGTGCCAGCAACCCCCGGGGCCAGGGGGGCAATCAGCCCCAGCATTTT. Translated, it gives CASNPRGQGGNQPQHF.

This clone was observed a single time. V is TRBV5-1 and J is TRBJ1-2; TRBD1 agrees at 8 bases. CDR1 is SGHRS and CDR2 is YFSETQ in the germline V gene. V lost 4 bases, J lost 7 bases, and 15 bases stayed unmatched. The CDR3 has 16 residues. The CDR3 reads CASSLGQGEHIGGYTF. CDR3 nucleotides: TGCGCCAGCAGCCTAGGACAGGGCGAGCATATCGGTGGCTACACCTTC.

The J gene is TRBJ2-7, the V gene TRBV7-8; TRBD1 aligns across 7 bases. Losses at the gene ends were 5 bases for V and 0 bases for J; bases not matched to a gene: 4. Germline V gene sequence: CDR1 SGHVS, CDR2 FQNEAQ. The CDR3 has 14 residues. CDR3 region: CASSDRASSYEQYF. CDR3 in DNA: TGTGCCAGCAGCGACAGGGCCTCCTCCTACGAGCAGTACTTC.

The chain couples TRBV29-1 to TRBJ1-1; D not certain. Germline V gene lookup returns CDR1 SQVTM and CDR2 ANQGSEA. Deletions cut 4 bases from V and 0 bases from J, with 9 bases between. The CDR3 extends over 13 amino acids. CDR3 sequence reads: CSVGHLMNTEAFF. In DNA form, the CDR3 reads TGCAGCGTTGGGCACCTCATGAACACTGAAGCTTTCTTT.

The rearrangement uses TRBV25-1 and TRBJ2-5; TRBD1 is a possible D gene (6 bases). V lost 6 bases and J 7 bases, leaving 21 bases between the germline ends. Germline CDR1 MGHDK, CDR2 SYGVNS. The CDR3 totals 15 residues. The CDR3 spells CASSYSWDIRGTQYF. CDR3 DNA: TGTGCCAGCAGCTATTCCTGGGACATCAGGGGGACCCAGTACTTC.

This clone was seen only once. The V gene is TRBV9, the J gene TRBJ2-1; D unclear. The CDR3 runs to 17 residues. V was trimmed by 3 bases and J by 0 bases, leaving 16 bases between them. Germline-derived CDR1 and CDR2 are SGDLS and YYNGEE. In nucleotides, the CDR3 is TGTGCCAGCAGCGGCCCGCGAGCGAAAAGCTCCTACAATGAGCAGTTCTTC. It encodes CASSGPRAKSSYNEQFF.

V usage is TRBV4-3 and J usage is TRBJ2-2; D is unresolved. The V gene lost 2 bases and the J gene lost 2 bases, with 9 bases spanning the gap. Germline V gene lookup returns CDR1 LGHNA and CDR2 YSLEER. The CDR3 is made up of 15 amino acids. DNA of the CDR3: TGCGCCAGCAGCCAATCTTTAGCCAACACCGGGGAGCTGTTTTTT. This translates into CASSQSLANTGELFF.

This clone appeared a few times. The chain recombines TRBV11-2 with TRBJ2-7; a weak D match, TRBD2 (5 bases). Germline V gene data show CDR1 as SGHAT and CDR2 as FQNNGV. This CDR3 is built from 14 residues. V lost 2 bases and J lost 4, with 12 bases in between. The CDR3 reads CASSLPGLPYEQYF. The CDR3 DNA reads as TGTGCCAGCAGCTTACCGGGATTACCTTACGAGCAGTACTTC.

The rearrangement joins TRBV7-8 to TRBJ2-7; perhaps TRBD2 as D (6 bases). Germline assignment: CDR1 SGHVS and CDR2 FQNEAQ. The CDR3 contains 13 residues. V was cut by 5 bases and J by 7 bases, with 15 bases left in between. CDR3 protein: CASSAPLGGEQYF. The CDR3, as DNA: TGTGCCAGCAGCGCCCCCCTGGGGGGAGAGCAGTACTTC.

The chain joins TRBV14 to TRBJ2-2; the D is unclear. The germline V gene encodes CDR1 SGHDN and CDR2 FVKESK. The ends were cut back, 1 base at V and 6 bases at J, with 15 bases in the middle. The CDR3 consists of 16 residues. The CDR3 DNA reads TGTGCCAGCAGCCAAGGGGTCAGGATCGCAGCCGGGGAGCTGTTTTTT. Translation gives CASSQGVRIAAGELFF.

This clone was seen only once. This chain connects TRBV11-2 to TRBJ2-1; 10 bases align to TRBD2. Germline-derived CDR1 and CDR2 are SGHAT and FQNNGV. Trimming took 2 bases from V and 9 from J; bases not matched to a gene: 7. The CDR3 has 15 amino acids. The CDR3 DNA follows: TGTGCCAGCAGCTTACCCGTAGCGGGAGGCTTTGAGCAGTTCTTC. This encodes CASSLPVAGGFEQFF.

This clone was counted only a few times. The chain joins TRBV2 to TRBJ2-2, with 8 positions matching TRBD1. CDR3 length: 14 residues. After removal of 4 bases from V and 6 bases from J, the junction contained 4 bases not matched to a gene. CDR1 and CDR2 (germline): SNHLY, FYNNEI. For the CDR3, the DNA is TGTGCCAGCAGTGCAGGGGGCTATGCCGGGGAGCTGTTTTTT. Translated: CASSAGGYAGELFF.

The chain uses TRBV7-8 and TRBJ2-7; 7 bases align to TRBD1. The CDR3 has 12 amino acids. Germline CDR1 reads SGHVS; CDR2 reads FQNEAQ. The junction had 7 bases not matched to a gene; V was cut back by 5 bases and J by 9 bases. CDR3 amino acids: CASSRYRGPQYF. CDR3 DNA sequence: TGTGCCAGCAGCCGATACAGGGGCCCGCAGTACTTC.

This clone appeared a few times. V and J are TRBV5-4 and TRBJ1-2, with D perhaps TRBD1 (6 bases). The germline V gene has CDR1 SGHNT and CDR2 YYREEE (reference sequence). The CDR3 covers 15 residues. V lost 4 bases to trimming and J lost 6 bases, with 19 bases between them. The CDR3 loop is CASSPPTGLSDGYTF. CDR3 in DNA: TGTGCCAGCAGCCCCCCTACAGGGCTTTCGGATGGCTACACCTTC.

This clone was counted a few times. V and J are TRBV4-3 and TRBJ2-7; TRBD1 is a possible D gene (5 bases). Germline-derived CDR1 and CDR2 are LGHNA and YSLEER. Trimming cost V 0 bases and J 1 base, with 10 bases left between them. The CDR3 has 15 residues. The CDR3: CASSQENQGSYEQYF. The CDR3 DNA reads TGCGCCAGCAGCCAAGAGAATCAGGGTTCCTACGAGCAGTACTTC.

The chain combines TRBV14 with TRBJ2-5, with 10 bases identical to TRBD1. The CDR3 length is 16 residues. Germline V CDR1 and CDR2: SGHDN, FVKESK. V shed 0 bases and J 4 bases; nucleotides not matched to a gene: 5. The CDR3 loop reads CASSQEWTGGRETQYF. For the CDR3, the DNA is TGTGCCAGCAGCCAAGAGTGGACAGGGGGGAGAGAGACCCAGTACTTC.

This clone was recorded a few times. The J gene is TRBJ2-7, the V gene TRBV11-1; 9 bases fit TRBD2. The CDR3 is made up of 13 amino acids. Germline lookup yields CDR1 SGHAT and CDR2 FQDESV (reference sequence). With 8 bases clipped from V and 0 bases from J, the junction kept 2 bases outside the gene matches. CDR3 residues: CASETSGSYEQYF. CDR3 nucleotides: TGTGCCAGCGAGACTAGCGGCTCCTACGAGCAGTACTTC.

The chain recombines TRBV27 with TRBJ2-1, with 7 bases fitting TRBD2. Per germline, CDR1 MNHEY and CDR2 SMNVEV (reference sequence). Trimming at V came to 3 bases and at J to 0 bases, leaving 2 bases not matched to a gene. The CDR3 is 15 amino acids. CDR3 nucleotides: TGTGCCAGCAGTTTGCGGGGGAGCTCCTACAATGAGCAGTTCTTC. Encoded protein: CASSLRGSSYNEQFF.

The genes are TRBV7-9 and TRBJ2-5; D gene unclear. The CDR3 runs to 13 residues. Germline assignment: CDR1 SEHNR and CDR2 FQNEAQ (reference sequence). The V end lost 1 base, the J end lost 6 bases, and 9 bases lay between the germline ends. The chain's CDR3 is CASSLGDLKTQYF. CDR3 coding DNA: TGTGCCAGCAGCTTAGGCGATCTCAAGACCCAGTACTTC.

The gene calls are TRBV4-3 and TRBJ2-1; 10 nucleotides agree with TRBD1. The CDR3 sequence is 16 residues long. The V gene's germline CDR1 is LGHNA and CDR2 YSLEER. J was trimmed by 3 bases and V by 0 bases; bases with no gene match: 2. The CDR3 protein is CASSQDGTGDYNEQFF. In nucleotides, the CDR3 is TGCGCCAGCAGCCAAGATGGGACAGGGGACTACAATGAGCAGTTCTTC.

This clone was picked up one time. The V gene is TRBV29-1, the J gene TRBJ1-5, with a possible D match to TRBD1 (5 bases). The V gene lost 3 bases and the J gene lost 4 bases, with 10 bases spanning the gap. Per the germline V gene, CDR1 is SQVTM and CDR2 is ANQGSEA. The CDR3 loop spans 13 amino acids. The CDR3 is CSVEVSGNQPQHF. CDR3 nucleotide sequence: TGCAGCGTTGAGGTTTCAGGGAATCAGCCCCAGCATTTT. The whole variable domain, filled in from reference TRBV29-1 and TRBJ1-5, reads SAVISQKPSRDICQRGTSLTIQCQVDSQVTMMFWYRQQPGQSLTLIATANQGSEATYESGFVIDKFPISRPNLTFSTLTVSNMSPEDSSIYLCSVEVSGNQPQHFGDGTRLSIL.

Here the CDR3 DNA reads TGCGCCAGCGGAAAGGGGGCGGGGGAGACCCAGTACTTC. The encoded protein is CASGKGAGETQYF. The chain employs TRBV5-1 and TRBJ2-5; D is possibly TRBD1 (7 bases). The CDR3 totals 13 residues. Trimming took 7 bases from V and 5 from J, leaving 15 bases between them. Germline lookup yields CDR1 SGHRS and CDR2 YFSETQ.

The CDR3 nucleotides read TGTGCCAGCAGTTTATTTCAGGGGGCTCAGCCCCAGCATTTT. It specifies CASSLFQGAQPQHF. The rearrangement uses TRBV27 and TRBJ1-5; TRBD1 aligns across 8 bases. This CDR3 contains 14 residues. Germline values: CDR1 MNHEY, CDR2 SMNVEV (reference sequence). The trim removed 1 base at V and 6 bases at J, leaving 2 bases unmatched.